These 22 T cell receptor beta chains were all obtained from the same sample, sequenced in a study of blood T cell repertoires in COVID-19. Sequenced by immunoSEQ multiplex PCR; TCRdb stores in-frame clones only, minus some. The table has approximately 260,000 clones, roughly 85% seen once; the top ten hold about 6.9%. The sequencing sample was made of PBMCs or T cells enriched from blood (not recorded which). The receptors here all came from a woman in her 50s who had been exposed to COVID-19.

V and J are TRBV6-1 and TRBJ2-2; D is ambiguous. Germline CDR1 reads MNHNS; CDR2 reads SASEGT. CDR3 size: 14 residues. Trimming cost V 2 bases and J 7 bases, with 11 bases left between them. The CDR3: CASSEWANGGELFF. CDR3 coding DNA: TGTGCCAGCAGTGAATGGGCTAACGGCGGGGAGCTGTTTTTT.

This clone was detected only a few times. CDR3 region: CASSGQILWETQYF. CDR3 nucleotide sequence: TGTGCCAGCAGTGGACAGATCCTATGGGAGACCCAGTACTTC. The chain joins TRBV2 to TRBJ2-5, with D maybe TRBD1 (5 bases). CDR1 and CDR2 from the germline V gene are SNHLY and FYNNEI. This CDR3 is built from 14 residues. The V end lost 4 bases, the J end lost 5 bases, and 14 bases lay between the germline ends.

This clone appeared a few times. The gene calls are TRBV6-5 and TRBJ1-1; D is possibly TRBD1 (5 bases). The CDR3 totals 12 residues. With 5 bases removed from V and 1 base from J, the gap between germline ends came to 5 bases. The V gene's germline CDR1 is MNHEY and CDR2 SVGAGI. This chain's CDR3 is CASSQGNTEAFF. In nucleotides, the CDR3 is TGTGCCAGCAGTCAGGGGAACACTGAAGCTTTCTTT.

This rearrangement joins TRBV5-1 to TRBJ2-7, with D possibly being TRBD2 (5 bases). The CDR3 is 13 amino acids. In germline, CDR1 is SGHRS, CDR2 YFSETQ. Trimming removed 2 bases at V and 4 bases at J, with 10 bases between. The CDR3 is CASSFDYLYEQYF. The CDR3 nucleotides read TGCGCCAGCAGCTTCGACTACCTATACGAGCAGTACTTC.

The chain joins TRBV9 to TRBJ1-5; TRBD1 is a possible D gene (5 bases). The CDR3 runs to 14 residues. Trimming left V 0 bases short and J 4 bases short, with 8 bases between. Per the germline V gene, CDR1 is SGDLS and CDR2 is YYNGEE. Here the CDR3 DNA reads TGTGCCAGCAGCGTAGGGGCAGGGAATCAGCCCCAGCATTTT. Translation: CASSVGAGNQPQHF.

A single count supports this clone. The sample carries other DNA sequences with the same CDR3. The V call is TRBV4-3, the J call TRBJ2-3, with D tentatively TRBD2 (7 bases). The germline V gene has CDR1 LGHNA and CDR2 YSLEER. V was clipped by 3 bases and J by 1 base, with 11 bases between them. This CDR3 contains 15 residues. CDR3 in DNA: TGCGCCAGCAGCCAGGCGGGGGCGGGCACAGATACGCAGTATTTT. It specifies CASSQAGAGTDTQYF.

This clone was observed a single time. This chain connects TRBV5-1 to TRBJ2-7, with TRBD1 matching 8 bases. V shed 2 bases and J 0 bases; nucleotides not matched to a gene: 7. CDR3 length: 16 amino acids. Germline values: CDR1 SGHRS, CDR2 YFSETQ. The CDR3 is CASSFDGQGTSYEQYF. The CDR3 DNA is TGCGCCAGCAGCTTCGACGGACAGGGAACCTCCTACGAGCAGTACTTC.

This chain joins TRBV6-2 or TRBV6-3 and TRBJ1-2; 8 positions agree with TRBD1. This CDR3 has 13 residues. V was clipped by 6 bases and J by 4 bases; unmatched bases: 4. Germline V gives CDR1 MNHEY, CDR2 SVGEGT. The CDR3 loop reads CASSLTGVYGYTF. The CDR3 bases are TGTGCCAGCAGCTTGACAGGGGTCTATGGCTACACCTTC.

In its sample, this clone was seen a few times. The sample carries other DNA sequences with the same CDR3. J is TRBJ1-2 and V is TRBV5-1, with TRBD1 matching 9 bases. In germline, CDR1 is SGHRS, CDR2 YFSETQ. V lost 2 bases and J lost 4; bases outside the gene matches: 6. The CDR3 runs 15 residues. CDR3 coding DNA: TGCGCCAGCAGCTTAGACGGGACAGGGATCTATGGCTACACCTTC. It yields the protein CASSLDGTGIYGYTF.

This chain connects TRBV28 to TRBJ1-2; D gene unclear. Looked up from germline, CDR1 is MDHEN and CDR2 is SYDVKM. The CDR3 loop spans 14 amino acids. V was pared by 2 bases and J by 4 bases, with 11 bases between. Here the CDR3 DNA reads TGTGCCAGCAGTTTACCGTTGGGCATCTATGGCTACACCTTC. Its protein is CASSLPLGIYGYTF.

The J gene is TRBJ1-2, the V gene TRBV27; D gene uncertain. V was trimmed by 6 bases and J by 0 bases, leaving 11 bases between them. This CDR3 comprises 14 residues. Per the germline V gene, CDR1 is MNHEY and CDR2 is SMNVEV (reference sequence). CDR3 coding DNA: TGTGCCAGCAGCAGCTGGAGGGCTAACTATGGCTACACCTTC. Its protein is CASSSWRANYGYTF.

The chain combines TRBV7-2 with TRBJ1-2; perhaps TRBD1 as D (5 bases). This CDR3 is 13 amino acids long. Trimming shortened V by 3 bases and J by 7 bases, and 12 bases separated the two germline ends. CDR1 and CDR2 from the germline V gene are SGHTA and FQGNSA. CDR3 in amino acids: CASSFPREGGYTF. DNA for the CDR3: TGTGCCAGCAGCTTCCCCAGGGAAGGTGGCTACACCTTC.

The J gene is TRBJ1-3, the V gene TRBV14; D remains unclear. V was cut by 4 bases and J by 6 bases, with 4 bases left in between. This CDR3 is 11 amino acids long. The germline V gene encodes CDR1 SGHDN and CDR2 FVKESK. CDR3 DNA: TGTGCCAGCAGCCTACAAAACACCATATATTTT. As protein: CASSLQNTIYF.

The V call is TRBV5-4, the J call TRBJ1-2; 7 bases map to TRBD1. CDR3 length equals 15 residues. Germline V gene lookup returns CDR1 SGHNT and CDR2 YYREEE (reference sequence). Trimming cost V 4 bases and J 3 bases; bases outside gene matches: 9. The CDR3 protein is CASSPGITGDYGYTF. The CDR3 nucleotides are TGTGCCAGCAGCCCGGGCATTACAGGGGACTATGGCTACACCTTC.

This clone has just one count. The rearrangement links TRBV5-4 to TRBJ1-3, with D perhaps matching TRBD1 (5 bases). There are 16 residues in the CDR3. Germline CDR1 reads SGHNT; CDR2 reads YYREEE (reference sequence). V lost 2 bases to trimming and J lost 0 bases, with 12 bases between them. CDR3 amino acids: CASSLTGYSSGNTIYF. CDR3 coding DNA: TGTGCCAGCAGCTTAACAGGTTATAGCTCTGGAAACACCATATATTTT. Looking up the rest from reference TRBV5-4 and TRBJ1-3 gives the full variable domain: ETGVTQSPTHLIKTRGQQVTLRCSSQSGHNTVSWYQQALGQGPQFIFQYYREEENGRGNFPPRFSGLQFPNYSSELNVNALELDDSALYLCASSLTGYSSGNTIYFGEGSWLTVV.

This sequence joins TRBV11-2 and TRBJ1-1; D is unresolved. The CDR3 sequence is 12 residues long. With 0 bases removed from V and 10 bases from J, the gap between germline ends came to 9 bases. The germline CDR1 and CDR2 sequences are SGHAT and FQNNGV. Here the CDR3 DNA reads TGTGCCAGCAGCTTAGACTGGGGAGTAGCTTTCTTT. The encoded protein is CASSLDWGVAFF.

The chain combines TRBV7-9 with TRBJ1-2; D unresolved. CDR1 is SEHNR, CDR2 FQNEAQ, per germline (reference sequence). The CDR3 length is 14 residues. V was shortened by 1 base and J by 8 bases, with 14 bases between the two germline ends. CDR3 sequence reads: CASSLEQPLGGYTF. CDR3 DNA sequence: TGTGCCAGCAGCTTAGAACAGCCCCTTGGGGGCTACACCTTC.

The chain recombines TRBV5-1 with TRBJ1-3, with no clear D. The CDR3 is 16 residues long. Germline V gene lookup returns CDR1 SGHRS and CDR2 YFSETQ. Trimming removed 4 bases from V and 0 bases from J, with 14 bases in between. The CDR3 nucleotides are TGCGCCAGCAGCGCCGGGGAGGGCGGCTCTGGAAACACCATATATTTT. It specifies CASSAGEGGSGNTIYF.

The gene calls are TRBV18 and TRBJ1-5, with 8 bases lining up with TRBD1. This CDR3 comprises 15 residues. The germline V gene has CDR1 KGHSH and CDR2 LQKENI. The V and J ends lost 3 bases and 3 bases, in that order; junction bases with no gene match: 4. CDR3 DNA sequence: TGTGCCAGCTCACCCCAGACAGGGGACAATCAGCCCCAGCATTTT. Protein: CASSPQTGDNQPQHF. The full variable domain, completed using reference TRBV18 and TRBJ1-5, is NAGVMQNPRHLVRRRGQEARLRCSPMKGHSHVYWYRQLPEEGLKFMVYLQKENIIDESGMPKERFSAEFPKEGPSILRIQQVVRGDSAAYFCASSPQTGDNQPQHFGDGTRLSIL.

This chain joins TRBV5-8 and TRBJ1-6; D uncertain. CDR3 size: 14 residues. Trimming removed 1 base at V and 5 bases at J, with 7 bases between. Germline CDR1 is SGHTS and CDR2 is YDEGEE. The CDR3 DNA reads as TGTGCCAGCAGCTTGCACGGGGATAATTCACCCCTCCACTTT. This translates into CASSLHGDNSPLHF.

A single count supports this clone. This chain links TRBV28 with TRBJ1-1; possibly TRBD1 for D (5 bases). V lost 3 bases, J lost 8 bases, and 19 bases lay in between. There are 15 residues in the CDR3. Germline assignment: CDR1 MDHEN and CDR2 SYDVKM. The CDR3 spells CASSLPTGGEPEAFF. DNA for the CDR3: TGTGCCAGCAGTTTGCCTACAGGAGGGGAGCCCGAAGCTTTCTTT.

Details on this clone: Other nucleotide sequences in the sample specify the same CDR3. The J gene is TRBJ2-7, the V gene TRBV18; 9 nucleotides agree with TRBD1. V trimming: 3 bases; J trimming: 4 bases; junction bases outside the gene matches: 4. Germline CDR1 is KGHSH and CDR2 is LQKENI. The CDR3 consists of 14 residues. The CDR3 protein is CASSPGQGAYEQYF. The DNA of the CDR3 is TGTGCCAGCTCACCGGGACAGGGTGCTTACGAGCAGTACTTC. The full variable domain, rest sourced from reference TRBV18 and TRBJ2-7, is NAGVMQNPRHLVRRRGQEARLRCSPMKGHSHVYWYRQLPEEGLKFMVYLQKENIIDESGMPKERFSAEFPKEGPSILRIQQVVRGDSAAYFCASSPGQGAYEQYFGPGTRLTVT.